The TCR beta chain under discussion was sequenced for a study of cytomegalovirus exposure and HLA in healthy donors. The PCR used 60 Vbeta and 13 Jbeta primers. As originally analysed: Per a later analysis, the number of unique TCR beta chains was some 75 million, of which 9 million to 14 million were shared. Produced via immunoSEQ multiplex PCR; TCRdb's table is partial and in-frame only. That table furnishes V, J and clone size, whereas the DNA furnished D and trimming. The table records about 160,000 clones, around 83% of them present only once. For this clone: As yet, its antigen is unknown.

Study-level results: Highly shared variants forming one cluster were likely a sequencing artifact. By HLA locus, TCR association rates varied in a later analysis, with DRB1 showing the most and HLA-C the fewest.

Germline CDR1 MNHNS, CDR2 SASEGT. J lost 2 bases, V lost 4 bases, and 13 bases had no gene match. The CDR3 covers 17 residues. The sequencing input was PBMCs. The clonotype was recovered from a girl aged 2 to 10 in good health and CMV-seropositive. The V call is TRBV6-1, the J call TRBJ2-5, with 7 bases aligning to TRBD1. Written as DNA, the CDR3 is TGTGCCAGCAGTGTCCTTAAGGGGGCGTCGGGTCAAGAGACCCAGTACTTC. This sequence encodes CASSVLKGASGQETQYF.